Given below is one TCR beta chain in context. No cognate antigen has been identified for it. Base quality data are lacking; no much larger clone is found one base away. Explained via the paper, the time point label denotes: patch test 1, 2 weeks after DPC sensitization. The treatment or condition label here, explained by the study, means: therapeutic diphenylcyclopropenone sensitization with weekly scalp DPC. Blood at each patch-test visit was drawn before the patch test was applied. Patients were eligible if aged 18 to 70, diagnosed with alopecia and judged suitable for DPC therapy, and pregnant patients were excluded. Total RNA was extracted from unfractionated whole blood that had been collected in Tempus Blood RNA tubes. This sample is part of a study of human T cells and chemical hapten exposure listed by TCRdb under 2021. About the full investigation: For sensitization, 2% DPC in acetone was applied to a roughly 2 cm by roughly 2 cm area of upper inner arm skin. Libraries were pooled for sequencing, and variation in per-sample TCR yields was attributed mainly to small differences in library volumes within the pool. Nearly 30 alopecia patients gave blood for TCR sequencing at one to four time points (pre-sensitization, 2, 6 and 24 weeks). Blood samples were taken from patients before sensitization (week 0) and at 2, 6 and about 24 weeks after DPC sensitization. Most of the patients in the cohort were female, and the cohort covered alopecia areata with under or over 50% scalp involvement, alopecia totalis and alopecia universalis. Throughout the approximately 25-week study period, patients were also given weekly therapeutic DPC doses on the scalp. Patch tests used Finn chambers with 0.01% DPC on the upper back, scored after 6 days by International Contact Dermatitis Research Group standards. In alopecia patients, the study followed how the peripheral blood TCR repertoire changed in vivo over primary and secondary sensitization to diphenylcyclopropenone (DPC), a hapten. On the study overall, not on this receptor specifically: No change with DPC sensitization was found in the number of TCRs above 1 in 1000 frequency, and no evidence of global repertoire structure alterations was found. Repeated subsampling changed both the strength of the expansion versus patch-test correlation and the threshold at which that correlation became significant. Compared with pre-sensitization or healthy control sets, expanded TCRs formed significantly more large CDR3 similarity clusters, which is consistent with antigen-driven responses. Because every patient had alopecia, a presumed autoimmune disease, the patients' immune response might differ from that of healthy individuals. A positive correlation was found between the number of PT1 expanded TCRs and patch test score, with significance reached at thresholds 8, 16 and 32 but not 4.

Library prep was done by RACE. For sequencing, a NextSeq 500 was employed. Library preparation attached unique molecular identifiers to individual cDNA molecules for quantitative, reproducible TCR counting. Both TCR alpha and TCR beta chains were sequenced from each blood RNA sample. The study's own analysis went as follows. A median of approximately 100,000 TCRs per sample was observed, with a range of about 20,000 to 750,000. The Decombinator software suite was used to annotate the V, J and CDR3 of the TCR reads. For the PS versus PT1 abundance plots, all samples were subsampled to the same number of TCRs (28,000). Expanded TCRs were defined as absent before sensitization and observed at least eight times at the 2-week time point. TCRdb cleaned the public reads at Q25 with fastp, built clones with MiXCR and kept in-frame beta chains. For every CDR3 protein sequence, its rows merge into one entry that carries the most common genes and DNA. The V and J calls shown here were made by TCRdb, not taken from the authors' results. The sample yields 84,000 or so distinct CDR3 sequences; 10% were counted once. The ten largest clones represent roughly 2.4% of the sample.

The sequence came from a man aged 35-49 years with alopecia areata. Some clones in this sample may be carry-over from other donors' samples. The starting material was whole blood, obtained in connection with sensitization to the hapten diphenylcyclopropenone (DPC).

CDR3 region: CASSLEVAGGPTDTQYF. The DNA sequence is given as TGTGCCAGCAGCTTAGAAGTAGCGGGAGGGCCGACAGATACGCAGTATTTT. The chain is encoded by TRBV7-9 joined to TRBJ2-3; 11 bases in the junction line up with TRBD2. From V the trimming removes 1 base and from J it removes 3 bases, while the gene matches leave 6 bases of the junction unaccounted for. The germline V gene (reference sequence) sets CDR1 to SEHNR and CDR2 to FQNEAQ. There are 17 amino acids in the CDR3, from cysteine to phenylalanine inclusive. Only the CDR3 DNA is retained, 51 bases long and in frame from the first base.